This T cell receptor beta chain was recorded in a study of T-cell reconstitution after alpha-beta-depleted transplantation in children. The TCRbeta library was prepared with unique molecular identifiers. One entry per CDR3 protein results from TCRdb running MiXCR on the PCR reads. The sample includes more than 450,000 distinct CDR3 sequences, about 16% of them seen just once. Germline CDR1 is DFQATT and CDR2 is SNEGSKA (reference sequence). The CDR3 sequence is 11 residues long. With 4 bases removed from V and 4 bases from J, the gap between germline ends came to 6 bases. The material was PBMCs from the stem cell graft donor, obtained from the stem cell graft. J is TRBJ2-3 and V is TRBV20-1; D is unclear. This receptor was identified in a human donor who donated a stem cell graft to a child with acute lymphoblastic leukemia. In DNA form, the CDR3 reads TGCAGTGCTACACATGCAGATACGCAGTATTTT. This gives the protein CSATHADTQYF.